The 32 T cell receptor beta chains presented below share a single source sample, sequenced in a study of identical twins. TCRdb re-derived calls from the 5' RACE reads in MiXCR, one entry per CDR3 protein. This table has about 1.7 million distinct CDR3 sequences, around 29% appearing once. The sequencing sample was made of cord blood. Receptors were obtained from a newborn girl in good health.

The CDR3, as DNA: TGTGCCAGCAGTTTCTTCGGGACTAGCAGCACAATTAGCACAGATACGCAGTATTTT. This translates into CASSFFGTSSTISTDTQYF. The gene calls are TRBV28 and TRBJ2-3; 9 nucleotides align to TRBD2. Trimming removed 3 bases from V and 0 bases from J; junction bases left unmatched: 13. This CDR3 contains 19 residues. CDR1 MDHEN and CDR2 SYDVKM come from the germline V gene.

Worth noting for this clonotype: The junction shows a germline mismatch at one end, possibly a read error. The rearrangement uses TRBV14 and TRBJ2-4; no clear D. The DNA end favors TRBJ2-7, so the J call may be wrong. This CDR3 region has 14 residues. CDR1 is SGHDN and CDR2 is FVKESK in the germline V gene. CDR3 in DNA: TGTGCCAGCATCCAAGATTGGGCGGACTACGAGCAGTACTTC. Translated: CASIQDWADYEQYF.

This clonotype was found a few times. The chain is built from TRBV30 and TRBJ1-2; D gene uncertain. With 2 bases removed from V and 7 bases from J, the gap between germline ends came to 14 bases. The CDR3 sequence is 13 residues long. Germline-derived CDR1 and CDR2 are GTSNPN and SVGIG (reference sequence). The CDR3 here is CAWSLGKGSGYTF. CDR3 bases: TGTGCCTGGAGTTTGGGGAAGGGAAGTGGCTACACCTTC.

This clonotype was found a few times. The chain carries TRBV24-1 and TRBJ1-2; D is undetermined. CDR3 length equals 13 residues. Looked up from germline, CDR1 is KGHDR and CDR2 is SFDVKD. Trimming took off 9 bases at V and 2 bases at J, with 12 bases between the two ends. The CDR3 nucleotides are TGTGCCACCGAACGGCGGCAGAACTATGGCTACACCTTC. It encodes CATERRQNYGYTF.

This clonotype was seen ten or more times. This CDR3 is CAIWEGQNYEQYF. CDR3 DNA: TGTGCCATCTGGGAGGGACAGAACTACGAGCAGTACTTC. The chain combines TRBV10-3 with TRBJ2-7; the D gene could be TRBD1 or TRBD2 (7 bases each). Germline CDR1 reads ENHRY; CDR2 reads SYGVKD. Trimming took 8 bases from V and 3 from J, leaving 14 bases between them. The CDR3 is made up of 13 amino acids.

The chain carries TRBV5-1 and TRBJ2-3, with 7 bases identical to TRBD2. The J segment lost 10 bases and the V segment lost 1 base, leaving 12 bases of the junction unmatched. This CDR3 contains 15 residues. Looked up from germline, CDR1 is SGHRS and CDR2 is YFSETQ. The CDR3 reads CASSLWGGGSDAQYF. Here the CDR3 DNA reads TGCGCCAGCAGCTTGTGGGGAGGCGGGAGCGATGCGCAGTATTTT.

V gene TRBV5-6 combines with J gene TRBJ2-1; 12 positions match TRBD1. Germline values: CDR1 SGHDT, CDR2 YYEEEE. The ends lost 4 bases at V and 4 bases at J; junction bases unmatched: 6. This CDR3 is 16 amino acids long. CDR3 protein: CASSRDRGRLYNEQFF. CDR3 sequence (DNA): TGTGCCAGCAGCCGGGACAGGGGGCGATTATACAATGAGCAGTTCTTC.

The chain joins TRBV20-1 to TRBJ2-5; TRBD2 aligns across 8 bases. The CDR3 has 15 amino acids. The V and J ends lost 7 bases and 4 bases, in that order; junction bases with no gene match: 14. Germline values: CDR1 DFQATT, CDR2 SNEGSKA (reference sequence). CDR3 sequence reads: CSGELTGGPSETQYF. In DNA form, the CDR3 reads TGCAGTGGAGAACTAACGGGAGGGCCGTCAGAGACCCAGTACTTC.

This clonotype has only a few counts. The CDR3 reads CASSLGGPGLAQYEQFF. In DNA, the CDR3 is TGTGCCAGCAGCTTAGGGGGTCCGGGACTAGCACAATACGAGCAGTTCTTC. V is TRBV7-8 and J is TRBJ2-1; 9 bases are a match to TRBD2. The CDR3 has 17 residues. The V gene end was trimmed by 1 base and the J gene end by 10 bases; junction bases not matched to a gene: 14. Germline values: CDR1 SGHVS, CDR2 FQNEAQ.

The CDR3 region is CASRPGPTYNSPLHF. The CDR3 DNA sequence: TGTGCCAGCAGACCGGGACCGACGTATAATTCACCCCTCCACTTT. The chain links TRBV7-2 to TRBJ1-6; tentatively, D is TRBD1 (5 bases). CDR3 length: 15 residues. Germline values: CDR1 SGHTA, CDR2 FQGNSA. V gave up 6 bases and J gave up 4 bases, with 13 bases separating them.

The rearrangement joins TRBV12-3 or TRBV12-4 to TRBJ1-4, with D possibly TRBD1 on 6 matching bases. Deletions cut 3 bases from V and 3 bases from J, with 14 bases between. CDR3 size: 16 residues. The CDR3 bases are TGTGCCAGCAGTTTCCACCCAGGGGAGGCTAATGAAAAACTGTTTTTT. This codes for CASSFHPGEANEKLFF.

This clonotype was seen a single time. Being one base from a much bigger clone, this may be a read error. The conserved phenylalanine or tryptophan normally closing the CDR3 is absent here, so this likely arose from a read error. V is TRBV28 and J is TRBJ2-3; unclear D gene. With 0 bases removed from V and 0 bases from J, the gap between germline ends came to 13 bases. Germline CDR1 and CDR2: MDHEN and SYDVKM. The CDR3 is 17 residues long. The CDR3 sequence is CASSLWSALTSTDTQYC. Here the CDR3 DNA reads TGTGCCAGCAGTTTATGGTCAGCGCTGACTAGCACAGATACGCAGTATTGT.

This clonotype was recorded once. The chain couples TRBV6-1 to TRBJ2-4; 9 nucleotides line up with TRBD1. With the DNA end fitting TRBJ2-7 better, the J assignment may be wrong. Per germline, CDR1 MNHNS and CDR2 SASEGT. This CDR3 has 13 amino acids. The CDR3 bases are TGTGCCAGCGAGAACAGGGGGCGCTACGAGCAGTACTTC. Residues: CASENRGRYEQYF.

The chain uses TRBV6-5 and TRBJ1-1; perhaps TRBD1 as D (6 bases). Germline V gene data show CDR1 as MNHEY and CDR2 as SVGAGI. V gave up 6 bases and J gave up 5 bases, with 19 bases separating them. The CDR3 consists of 15 residues. DNA of the CDR3: TGTGCCAGCAGCTACAGGGTAGGGGGTGGAACTGAAGCTTTCTTT. This sequence encodes CASSYRVGGGTEAFF.

The rearrangement joins TRBV14 to TRBJ2-3; D is unclear. Trimming pared 0 bases from V and 0 bases from J, leaving 13 bases between. The CDR3 has 17 residues. Germline V CDR1 and CDR2: SGHDN, FVKESK. In nucleotides, the CDR3 is TGTGCCAGCAGCCAAGATCGGTCACTGAGTAGCACAGATACGCAGTATTTT. Translation: CASSQDRSLSSTDTQYF.

This sequence joins TRBV4-2 and TRBJ2-7; D is perhaps TRBD2 (6 bases). Germline values: CDR1 LGHNA, CDR2 YNFKEQ. V gave up 4 bases and J gave up 2 bases, with 15 bases separating them. The CDR3 runs to 15 residues. For the CDR3, the DNA is TGTGCCAGCAGCCCCTCGGGGGTCTACCCCTACGAGCAGTACTTC. Its protein product is CASSPSGVYPYEQYF.

There are a few counts of this clonotype. Written as DNA, the CDR3 is TGTGCCAGCAGTTTAAGGTCATCAGCGGACTCTGAGCAGTACTTC. It encodes CASSLRSSADSEQYF. This chain uses TRBV27 with TRBJ2-7, with a weak D call TRBD2 (5 bases). This CDR3 region has 15 residues. V was cut by 2 bases and J by 7 bases, with 18 bases left in between. The germline gives CDR1 MNHEY, CDR2 SMNVEV (reference sequence).

Comments on this clonotype: The junction differs from germline at one of its ends, possibly a read error. The chain has TRBV7-2 and TRBJ1-3, with 7 bases identical to TRBD1. CDR1 is SGHTA and CDR2 is FQGNSA in the germline V gene. There are 14 residues in the CDR3. The CDR3: CASSWTGSGNTTYF. The CDR3 region has the DNA TGTGCCAGCAGCTGGACAGGCTCTGGAAACACCACATATTTT.

The chain couples TRBV5-4 to TRBJ2-2; D may be TRBD2 (6 bases). Looked up from germline, CDR1 is SGHNT and CDR2 is YYREEE (reference sequence). The V end lost 0 bases, the J end lost 0 bases, and 9 bases lay between the germline ends. CDR3 length: 16 residues. The CDR3 is CASSLGASANTGELFF. In DNA, the CDR3 is TGTGCCAGCAGCTTGGGGGCTAGCGCGAACACCGGGGAGCTGTTTTTT.

This rearrangement joins TRBV6-5 to TRBJ2-1, with TRBD2 identical over 7 bases. The DNA matches TRBJ2-7 better at its end, which makes the J call doubtful. Per germline, CDR1 MNHEY and CDR2 SVGAGI. CDR3 length equals 13 residues. CDR3 residues: CASSAGDYNEQYF. The CDR3 DNA is TGTGCCAGCAGCGCCGGGGACTACAATGAGCAGTACTTC.

The chain carries TRBV28 and TRBJ2-7; 11 nucleotides agree with TRBD2. V was pared by 6 bases and J by 0 bases, with 4 bases of the junction left unmatched. The CDR3 spans 15 residues. Germline loops: CDR1 MDHEN, CDR2 SYDVKM. CDR3 residues: CASRETSGTSYEQYF. The DNA for the CDR3 is TGTGCCAGCAGAGAGACTAGCGGGACCTCCTACGAGCAGTACTTC.

The genes are TRBV21-1 and TRBJ2-3; TRBD2 was called by the table and not checked on the DNA. TRBV21-1 is a recognized pseudogene. The CDR3 sequence is 16 residues long. The CDR3 DNA follows: TGTGCCAGCAGCAAACGCCGGGACGGCTTCACAGATACGCAGTATTTT. It codes for CASSKRRDGFTDTQYF.

The V gene is TRBV7-9, the J gene TRBJ2-7; weak D call: TRBD2 (6 bases). The germline V gene has CDR1 SEHNR and CDR2 FQNEAQ (reference sequence). This CDR3 has 16 residues. V lost 0 bases to trimming and J lost 7 bases, with 19 bases between them. The chain's CDR3 is CASSLAALALINEQYF. CDR3 DNA sequence: TGTGCCAGCAGCTTAGCGGCGCTAGCGTTAATCAATGAGCAGTACTTC.

This clonotype was seen a handful of times. The chain carries TRBV5-1 and TRBJ2-7, with D perhaps TRBD1 or TRBD2 (5 bases each). Germline V gives CDR1 SGHRS, CDR2 YFSETQ. The germline V and J ends were trimmed by 4 bases and 0 bases, with 11 bases remaining between them. There are 14 residues in the CDR3. For the CDR3, the DNA is TGCGCCAGCAGCCACGGGACGCTCTCCTACGAGCAGTACTTC. Amino acids: CASSHGTLSYEQYF.

About this clonotype: One junction end disagrees with the germline gene, perhaps due to a read error. The chain links TRBV29-1 to TRBJ2-7; TRBD2 agrees at 7 bases. The germline gives CDR1 SQVTM, CDR2 ANQGSEA. The CDR3 has 12 amino acids. The CDR3 reads CGVVGRDYEQYF. Here the CDR3 DNA reads TGCGGCGTTGTAGGGAGGGACTACGAGCAGTACTTC.

The genes are TRBV10-3 and TRBJ2-7, with D possibly being TRBD1 (6 bases). The length of the CDR3 is 13 residues. V was trimmed by 7 bases and J by 2 bases, leaving 12 bases between them. Germline V gene lookup returns CDR1 ENHRY and CDR2 SYGVKD. The CDR3 bases are TGTGCCATCACCCAGGGACAAACCTACGAGCAGTACTTC. Translating it yields CAITQGQTYEQYF.

As concerns this clonotype: The germline gene is not matched at one end of the junction; a read error may be the cause. The V and J genes are TRBV6-5 and TRBJ2-1; D may match TRBD1 or TRBD2 (5 bases each). The CDR3 totals 15 residues. Germline values: CDR1 MNHEY, CDR2 SVGAGI. In nucleotides, the CDR3 is TGTGCCGGCAGTTTAAGGGGAGCCTTCTACAATGAGCAGTTCTTC. Translated: CAGSLRGAFYNEQFF.

On this clonotype: A read error may produce the germline difference seen at one junction end. V is TRBV7-9 and J is TRBJ1-4; D gene unclear. In germline, CDR1 is SEHNR, CDR2 FQNEAQ (reference sequence). The CDR3 runs 15 residues. CDR3 sequence reads: CAGSLDGRTNEKLFF. CDR3 sequence (DNA): TGTGCCGGCAGCTTAGATGGCAGGACGAATGAAAAACTGTTTTTT.

This clonotype showed up just a few times. The chain combines TRBV25-1 with TRBJ1-2; D uncertain. CDR3 length equals 11 residues. Germline-derived CDR1 and CDR2 are MGHDK and SYGVNS. Trimming pared 6 bases from V and 8 bases from J, leaving 10 bases between. CDR3 coding DNA: TGTGCCAGCAGATACGGGGTGGGCTACACCTTC. The encoded protein is CASRYGVGYTF.

This clonotype was seen a few times. V is TRBV7-2 and J is TRBJ2-3; perhaps TRBD2 as D (5 bases). Germline assignment: CDR1 SGHTA and CDR2 FQGNSA. The length of the CDR3 is 16 residues. V lost 0 bases to trimming and J lost 0 bases, with 10 bases between them. As DNA, the CDR3 is TGTGCCAGCAGCTTAGCGGCTCGCGGGAGCACAGATACGCAGTATTTT. This gives the protein CASSLAARGSTDTQYF.

Turning to this clonotype: Just one base apart from a much larger clone, this may be a read error. The chain is built from TRBV24-1 and TRBJ1-2; D is possibly TRBD1 (5 bases). The germline V gene encodes CDR1 KGHDR and CDR2 SFDVKD. This CDR3 comprises 13 residues. The CDR3 protein is CATGDGRVRGYTF. In DNA form, the CDR3 reads TGTGCCACCGGTGATGGCAGGGTTAGAGGCTACACCTTC.

The chain is built from TRBV3-1 and TRBJ2-3; 15 nucleotides line up with TRBD2. The ends lost 2 bases at V and 3 bases at J; junction bases unmatched: 3. There are 17 residues in the CDR3. From germline, CDR1 is LGHDT and CDR2 YNNKEL (reference sequence). The CDR3 sequence is CASSQMGTSGGTDTQYF. The CDR3 DNA is TGTGCCAGCAGCCAAATGGGGACTAGCGGGGGGACAGATACGCAGTATTTT.